This T cell receptor beta chain derives from a study of CD8 T cells in ankylosing spondylitis. Study results and limitations: The authors found the disease-linked clones to be CD8+ and relatively rare in peripheral blood.

In this sample, this clonotype turned up a few times. Its antigen is not identified. The germline V and J ends were trimmed by 3 bases and 6 bases, with 14 bases remaining between them. CDR3 length: 14 residues. Germline CDR1 SGHDN, CDR2 FVKESK. One entry per CDR3 protein, called by TCRdb with MiXCR from the 5' RACE reads. The data contain nearly 350,000 distinct CDR3 sequences, roughly 15% of them singletons. The chain is built from TRBV14 and TRBJ1-1, with D possibly being TRBD1 (6 bases). This sequence originates from a male donor with ankylosing spondylitis or in good health (not recorded which). Sequenced material: blood, either unsorted or a sorted T cell fraction (not recorded which). The CDR3 region is CASSHTGSFSEAFF. The DNA of the CDR3 is TGTGCCAGCAGCCACACAGGGAGTTTCTCTGAAGCTTTCTTT.